Each of the 5 T cell receptor beta chains below was sequenced from the same sample in a study of blood T cell repertoires in COVID-19. Measured with immunoSEQ multiplex PCR; TCRdb has only the in-frame clones, and not every one. The sample shows more than 150,000 clones, 70% to 90% of them seen only once. Sequencing was carried out using peripheral blood. The receptors here all came from a man aged 55 to 70 with acute or convalescent COVID-19.

This chain uses TRBV28 with TRBJ1-6; D gene unclear. This CDR3 region has 15 residues. Trimming removed 4 bases at V and 7 bases at J, with 14 bases between. The germline V gene has CDR1 MDHEN and CDR2 SYDVKM. This CDR3 is CASSSHSDTNSPLHF. CDR3 sequence (DNA): TGTGCCAGCAGTTCACACTCAGACACCAATTCACCCCTCCACTTT.

This sequence joins TRBV18 and TRBJ2-3; the D gene is possibly TRBD2 (5 bases). Trimming removed 1 base from V and 2 bases from J, with 13 bases in between. This CDR3 has 16 residues. Germline V gene sequence: CDR1 KGHSH, CDR2 LQKENI. CDR3 in amino acids: CASSPRVARNTDTQYF. The CDR3 region has the DNA TGTGCCAGCTCACCACGGGTAGCGCGCAACACAGATACGCAGTATTTT.

This clone occurred once. V usage is TRBV7-9 and J usage is TRBJ2-6; 8 bases fit TRBD1. The CDR3 totals 18 residues. Germline values: CDR1 SEHNR, CDR2 FQNEAQ (reference sequence). Trimming removed 5 bases from V and 0 bases from J; junction bases left unmatched: 9. The CDR3 sequence: CASSPQGAWTSGANVLTF. The CDR3 DNA follows: TGTGCCAGCAGCCCCCAGGGGGCTTGGACCTCTGGGGCCAACGTCCTGACTTTC.

The chain carries TRBV7-9 and TRBJ2-7; possible D gene TRBD2, 6 bases. CDR3 length equals 17 residues. Germline CDR1 reads SEHNR; CDR2 reads FQNEAQ (reference sequence). Trimming left V 4 bases short and J 0 bases short, with 19 bases between. The CDR3 protein is CASSSAPRGPTSYEQYF. CDR3 DNA sequence: TGTGCCAGCAGCTCAGCCCCGCGGGGCCCTACCTCCTACGAGCAGTACTTC.

The chain has TRBV5-1 and TRBJ2-5; D might be TRBD2 (5 bases). Germline loops: CDR1 SGHRS, CDR2 YFSETQ. V shed 0 bases and J shed 5 bases, with 11 bases lying between them. The CDR3 is 14 residues long. The CDR3 reads CASSLGRGWETQYF. CDR3 coding DNA: TGCGCCAGCAGCTTGGGGCGAGGGTGGGAGACCCAGTACTTC. Filled out from reference TRBV5-1 and TRBJ2-5, the complete variable domain reads KAGVTQTPRYLIKTRGQQVTLSCSPISGHRSVSWYQQTPGQGLQFLFEYFSETQRNKGNFPGRFSGRQFSNSRSEMNVSTLELGDSALYLCASSLGRGWETQYFGPGTRLLVL.